This is a list of T cell receptor beta chains from one sample in a study of blood T cell repertoires in COVID-19. Repertoires were generated with immunoSEQ multiplex PCR, while TCRdb's copy carries only in-frame clones and drops some. The sample consists of roughly 140,000 clones, 75% to 90% of them appearing once. What was sequenced was peripheral blood. The receptor source for this set is a woman aged 55-70 years with COVID-19, enrolled during active disease. CDR3s leave out the opening cysteine and the closing phenylalanine or tryptophan. Each record gives: V gene, J gene, CDR3 protein.

TRBV5-8,TRBJ2-5,ASSPGRAGGTQY
TRBV18,TRBJ1-6,ASSLGTVVNSPLH
TRBV11-2,TRBJ1-6,ASSLEGPTGTPLH
TRBV13,TRBJ2-5,ASSLGRQGAGETQY
TRBV2,TRBJ1-1,ASSERRNTEAF
TRBV5-1,TRBJ2-7,ASSWGTDTSYEQY
TRBV21-1,TRBJ1-6,ASSSRRGPDNSPLH
TRBV7-7,TRBJ2-1,ASSLEPGGHEQF
TRBV30,TRBJ1-1,AWSPGQNTEAF
TRBV9,TRBJ2-7,ASSAGGDREGYEQY
TRBV24-1,TRBJ2-1,ATSDPRGSNNEQF
TRBV6-1,TRBJ1-2,ASSEWDRANYGYT
TRBV10-2,TRBJ2-3,ASSEISGGAGDTQY
TRBV4-1,TRBJ2-3,ASSQRDRGLPLNSTDTQY
TRBV2,TRBJ1-1,ASSAVRVNTEAF
TRBV4-1,TRBJ1-5,ASSLRTGNQPQH
TRBV5-4,TRBJ2-2,ATSGGGALNTGELF
TRBV5-5,TRBJ2-7,ASSPRQGAHEQY
TRBV7-2,TRBJ2-1,ASSMPNTQYNEQF
TRBV7-2,TRBJ1-1,ASSLTRIEAF
TRBV24-1,TRBJ1-2,ATSDGHFYGYT
TRBV13,TRBJ2-5,ASSYGTSYQETQY
TRBV5-8,TRBJ1-5,ASSFGRTFNQPQH
TRBV6-5,TRBJ1-5,ASSYSPDTNQPQH
TRBV19,TRBJ2-4,ASTTGGEAKNIQY
TRBV29-1,TRBJ1-1,SVLRRALNTEAF
TRBV15,TRBJ2-6,ATSRGGHYSAGANVLT
TRBV9,TRBJ1-5,ASSVSPAGNQPQH
TRBV24-1,TRBJ2-7,ATSDFSYEQY
TRBV7-3,TRBJ1-2,ASSPAPGHNYGYT
TRBV7-9,TRBJ2-1,ASTPPGQGGGEQF
TRBV9,TRBJ1-6,ASSGVGGDSRSYNSPLH
TRBV7-8,TRBJ1-5,ASSFGTGNQPQH
TRBV5-1,TRBJ2-3,ASSDPGAYTDTQY